This TCR beta chain was recovered during a study of cytomegalovirus exposure and HLA in healthy donors. Study-wide findings and caveats: Cytomegalovirus-associated TCR beta chains were listed, numbering under 200.

This clone was seen a handful of times. Its antigen is as yet unknown. TCRdb's copy holds only in-frame clones and misses some; the assay was immunoSEQ multiplex PCR. The sample has around 250,000 clones, 80% to 95% seen once. This CDR3 contains 15 residues. V was clipped by 3 bases and J by 7 bases; unmatched bases: 7. Germline CDR1 is SGHTA and CDR2 is FQGNSA. The V gene is TRBV7-2, the J gene TRBJ2-2; the match to TRBD2 covers 8 bases. This sequence was found in a woman aged 25-40 years in good health and CMV-seronegative. The source material was PBMCs. The CDR3 nucleotides are TGTGCCAGCAGCTTTAGCGGGGCGGTCGGCGGGGAGCTGTTTTTT. Translating it yields CASSFSGAVGGELFF.